This is a list of T cell receptor beta chains from one sample in a study of regulatory T cells in long-lasting Graves disease. TCRdb re-derived calls from the multiplex PCR reads in MiXCR, one entry per CDR3 protein. This sample carries about 240,000 distinct CDR3 sequences, 20% to 25% of them seen once, and the ten largest clones take approximately 13%. Sequenced here: peripheral blood mononuclear cells (PBMCs), sampled at new diagnosis, from a patient treated with antithyroid drugs. The receptor source for this set is a female donor with Graves disease. The CDR3 runs from the conserved cysteine through the conserved F or W. The order of the fields is clone size, V gene, J gene, D gene, CDR3 protein, CDR3 DNA. D genes are given only for firm matches. Some rows have no size entry. The others give once, few or many, or a class for an expanded clone.

many,TRBV5-1,TRBJ2-3,TRBD2,CASSLQRGEDTQYF,TGCGCCAGCAGCTTGCAGCGGGGTGAAGATACGCAGTATTTT
many,TRBV20-1,TRBJ2-7,-,CSAFSGGSSYEQYF,TGCAGTGCTTTTTCCGGGGGATCCTCCTACGAGCAGTACTTC
many,TRBV3-1,TRBJ1-6,TRBD1,CASSQGSGQGVSPLHF,TGTGCCAGCAGCCAAGGGTCGGGACAGGGGGTTTCACCCCTCCACTTT
many,TRBV2,TRBJ1-3,-,CASSETVNTGNTIYF,TGTGCCAGCAGTGAAACTGTGAATACTGGAAACACCATATATTTT
many,TRBV18,TRBJ1-1,-,CASSPVDLQEAFF,TGTGCCAGCTCACCGGTAGACCTCCAGGAAGCTTTCTTT
-,TRBV12-3/TRBV12-4,TRBJ2-2,TRBD1,CASKNRGTGELFF,TGTGCCAGCAAAAACAGGGGAACCGGGGAGCTGTTTTTT
-,TRBV4-3,TRBJ1-3,-,CASSQDWGHLSGNTIYF,TGCGCCAGCAGCCAAGATTGGGGACACCTCTCTGGAAACACCATATATTTT
-,TRBV15,TRBJ2-2,-,CATSRDEGGELFF,TGTGCCACCAGCAGAGATGAAGGTGGGGAGCTGTTTTTT
-,TRBV9,TRBJ2-1,-,CASSGSRGLNEQFF,TGTGCCAGCAGCGGATCTCGGGGCCTCAATGAGCAGTTCTTC
many,TRBV29-1,TRBJ2-5,TRBD1,CSVESGRGPETQYF,TGCAGCGTTGAATCCGGCAGGGGGCCAGAGACCCAGTACTTC
-,TRBV20-1,TRBJ2-7,-,CSAEDPGIQSEQYF,TGCAGTGCTGAGGATCCCGGGATCCAGAGCGAGCAGTACTTC
-,TRBV28,TRBJ2-1,TRBD2,CGVLAGRWDEQFF,TGTGGCGTCCTAGCGGGACGGTGGGATGAGCAGTTCTTC
many,TRBV7-3,TRBJ2-1,-,CASSVSAASYNEQFF,TGTGCCAGCAGCGTTTCGGCAGCTTCCTACAATGAGCAGTTCTTC
few,TRBV5-6,TRBJ1-2,-,CASSSLGREDGYTF,TGTGCCAGCAGCTCCCTGGGGAGGGAAGACGGCTACACCTTC
many,TRBV3-1,TRBJ1-3,-,CASSLGSTASSGNTIYF,TGTGCCAGCAGCCTAGGATCGACAGCAAGCTCTGGAAACACCATATATTTT
many,TRBV20-1,TRBJ2-3,TRBD2,CSAASGRGSDTQYF,TGCAGTGCTGCTAGCGGGCGGGGGTCAGATACGCAGTATTTT
many,TRBV6-1,TRBJ2-4,TRBD1,CASRDREENIQYF,TGTGCCAGCAGGGACAGGGAGGAGAACATTCAGTACTTC
many,TRBV5-5,TRBJ2-2,-,CASSLVSGRNTGELFF,TGTGCCAGCAGCTTAGTAAGCGGCAGAAACACCGGGGAGCTGTTTTTT
many,TRBV10-1,TRBJ2-5,-,CASSTGRRQETQYF,TGCGCCAGCAGTACGGGACGGCGCCAAGAGACCCAGTACTTC
many,TRBV20-1,TRBJ2-1,-,CSASSPGSNEQFF,TGCAGTGCTAGTTCCCCGGGCTCCAATGAGCAGTTCTTC
many,TRBV11-2,TRBJ2-5,TRBD1,CASSRLSRDRVVRETQYF,TGTGCCAGCAGCCGGCTGTCCCGGGACAGGGTGGTGAGGGAGACCCAGTACTTC
few,TRBV20-1,TRBJ1-5,TRBD1,CSAYPDRGNQPQHF,TGCAGTGCTTACCCGGACAGGGGGAATCAGCCCCAGCATTTT
few,TRBV6-1,TRBJ1-4,-,CASIGQGNEKLFF,TGTGCCAGCATTGGGCAGGGGAATGAAAAACTGTTTTTT
once,TRBV19,TRBJ1-4,-,CASSPRKQVRGEKLFF,TGTGCCAGTAGTCCCCGGAAACAGGTTCGTGGTGAAAAACTGTTTTTT
many,TRBV2,TRBJ2-3,TRBD1,CASSEDRVKTDTQYF,TGTGCCAGCAGTGAGGACAGGGTGAAAACAGATACGCAGTATTTT
many,TRBV20-1,TRBJ2-1,-,CSGWERGSRSNEQFF,TGCAGTGGGTGGGAGAGGGGCTCTAGGAGCAATGAGCAGTTCTTC
few,TRBV20-1,TRBJ1-2,-,CSAPDHRDNYGYTF,TGCAGTGCTCCGGACCACCGGGACAACTATGGCTACACCTTC
many,TRBV10-2,TRBJ2-5,-,CASSEHGQETQYF,TGTGCCAGCAGTGAGCACGGCCAAGAGACCCAGTACTTC
many,TRBV18,TRBJ1-1,-,CASSPLAANTEAFF,TGTGCCAGCTCACCCCTGGCGGCGAACACTGAAGCTTTCTTT
-,TRBV9,TRBJ1-6,-,CASSGLGGGNSPLHF,TGTGCCAGCAGCGGCCTCGGGGGTGGTAATTCACCCCTCCACTTT
many,TRBV6-2/TRBV6-3,TRBJ2-5,-,CASSYSYGRLQETQYF,TGTGCCAGCAGTTACTCGTACGGGCGGCTCCAAGAGACCCAGTACTTC
few,TRBV19,TRBJ2-7,TRBD2,CASSPTSGIIYEQYF,TGTGCCAGTAGTCCCACTAGCGGGATTATATACGAGCAGTACTTC
-,TRBV6-2/TRBV6-3,TRBJ1-1,-,CASSEGPLNTEAFF,TGTGCCAGCAGTGAGGGTCCCCTGAACACTGAAGCTTTCTTT
many,TRBV6-2/TRBV6-3,TRBJ2-1,-,CASSYSVFDYYNEQFF,TGTGCCAGCAGTTACTCGGTTTTTGACTACTACAATGAGCAGTTCTTC
many,TRBV20-1,TRBJ2-3,-,CSARQGITDTQYF,TGCAGTGCTAGACAGGGGATCACAGATACGCAGTATTTT